This T cell receptor (beta chain) was found in a study of T-cell memory formation after mild COVID-19. Regarding the study as a whole: CM and EM subsets held most contracting CD4+ clones; EMRA held CD8+ ones.

V lost 0 bases and J lost 2; bases outside the gene matches: 9. Germline lookup yields CDR1 DFQATT and CDR2 SNEGSKA (reference sequence). The CDR3 sequence is 16 residues long. Each CDR3 protein gets one entry after TCRdb re-called the 5' RACE reads with MiXCR. This table has hundreds of thousands of distinct CDR3 sequences, roughly 17% appearing once. Remarks on this clonotype: Its target is unknown.

The V call is TRBV20-1, the J call TRBJ2-7; 8 nucleotides match TRBD1. The sequenced material came from PBMCs or a T cell subset sorted from them (not recorded which). The receptor's source is an adult woman who had mild COVID-19 (a few samples of this study predate the infection). Cell type and time point are not known. The CDR3 reads CSARDLKDRVTYEQYF. Here the CDR3 DNA reads TGCAGTGCTAGAGATCTAAAGGACAGGGTGACCTACGAGCAGTACTTC.